This T cell receptor beta chain derives from a study of OX40 agonist ivuxolimab in advanced cancers. Baseline was the first blood sampling point, followed by cycle 4 day 1 and cycle 7 day 1. Assay: immunoSEQ multiplex PCR; the TCRdb copy retains only in-frame clones and omits some. The table has tens of thousands of clones, 85% to 90% seen once. Study-level points and caveats: At 0.1 to 3.0 mg/kg, CD4+ and CD8+ blood T cells expanded clonally by week 6.

The germline CDR1 and CDR2 sequences are MNHNS and SASEGT. Trimming took off 5 bases at V and 7 bases at J, with 8 bases between the two ends. The CDR3 extends over 11 amino acids. Points on this clone: Its specificity is not known.

The sequenced sample was CD4+ or CD8+ T cells sorted from blood, obtained in a trial of the OX40 agonist ivuxolimab. This clonotype originated in an adult with an advanced solid tumor such as melanoma, head and neck, liver or kidney cancer. The rearrangement uses TRBV6-1 and TRBJ1-2; D gene ambiguous. The CDR3 reads CASSHSLGYTF. For the CDR3, the DNA is TGTGCCAGCAGTCACTCACTTGGCTACACCTTC.